This T cell receptor beta chain stems from a study of cytomegalovirus exposure and HLA in healthy donors. Broader study findings: More clonal expansion characterized HLA-associated TCR beta chains than equally common others in a later analysis. Based on reports, TCR beta sequences accurately predicted HLA-A and HLA-B alleles for most subjects.

Germline loops: CDR1 SEHNR, CDR2 FQNEAQ (reference sequence). V was trimmed by 2 bases and J by 10 bases, leaving 12 bases between them. The CDR3 contains 14 residues. Note on this clone: Its cognate antigen is unknown.

PCR amplification relied on 60 Vbeta primers (plus 13 Jbeta primers). Profiled with immunoSEQ multiplex PCR; TCRdb holds only in-frame clones, not every one. The sample holds 150,000 to 250,000 clones, about 79% seen once. Input material: PBMCs. The genes are TRBV7-9 and TRBJ1-6; a possible D gene is TRBD1 (5 bases). This receptor was taken from a boy aged 2 to 10 in good health and CMV-seronegative. CDR3 sequence: CASSLSGERSPLHF. The CDR3 bases are TGTGCCAGCAGCTTATCGGGGGAAAGATCACCCCTCCACTTT. The full variable domain, its missing parts supplied by reference TRBV7-9 and TRBJ1-6, is DTGVSQNPRHKITKRGQNVTFRCDPISEHNRLYWYRQTLGQGPEFLTYFQNEAQLEKSRLLSDRFSAERPKGSFSTLEIQRTEQGDSAMYLCASSLSGERSPLHFGNGTRLTVT.